The present TCR beta chain was sequenced within a study of shared clonotypes between healthy human individuals. Study results and caveats: Genetic and exposure-history diversity was limited by the small donor number.

Trimming at V came to 4 bases and at J to 1 base, leaving 11 bases not matched to a gene. The CDR3 extends over 17 amino acids. Germline loops: CDR1 SGHRS, CDR2 YFSETQ. TCRdb keeps only in-frame clones here, not all; method: immunoSEQ multiplex PCR. The sample shows some 2 million clones, 90% to 95% of them seen only once. As concerns this clone: Its antigen is still unknown.

The chain joins TRBV5-1 to TRBJ2-7; TRBD1 agrees at 10 bases. The sequence was obtained from a man between 18 and 35 years old in good health. The sample taken for sequencing was naive CD4+ T cells sorted from blood. Subset specified: CD45RA+ positively selected. CDR3 DNA: TGCGCCAGCAGCCATGACCTGTGGACAGGGGGATCCTACGAGCAGTACTTC. Encoded protein: CASSHDLWTGGSYEQYF.